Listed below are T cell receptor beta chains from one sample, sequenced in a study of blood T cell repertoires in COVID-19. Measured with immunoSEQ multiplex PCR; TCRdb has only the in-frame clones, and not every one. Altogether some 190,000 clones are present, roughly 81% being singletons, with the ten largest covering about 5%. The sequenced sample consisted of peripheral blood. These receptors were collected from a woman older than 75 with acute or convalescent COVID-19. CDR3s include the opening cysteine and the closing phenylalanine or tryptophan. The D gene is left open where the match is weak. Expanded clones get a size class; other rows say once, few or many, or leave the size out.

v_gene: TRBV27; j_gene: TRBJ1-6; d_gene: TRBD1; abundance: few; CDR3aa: CASRVGTDYSPLHF; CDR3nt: TGTGCCAGCAGGGTCGGGACAGACTATTCACCCCTCCACTTT
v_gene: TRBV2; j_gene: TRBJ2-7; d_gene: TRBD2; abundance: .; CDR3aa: CASSHPGEGLAGQSSYEQYF; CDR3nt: TGTGCCAGCAGCCACCCGGGGGAGGGACTAGCGGGCCAAAGCTCCTACGAGCAGTACTTC
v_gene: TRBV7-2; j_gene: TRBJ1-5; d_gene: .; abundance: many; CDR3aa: CASSDFNQPQHF; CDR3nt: TGTGCCAGCAGCGACTTCAATCAGCCCCAGCATTTT
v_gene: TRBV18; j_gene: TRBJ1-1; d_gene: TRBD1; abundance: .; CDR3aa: CASSPTTGEGTEAFF; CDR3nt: TGTGCCAGCTCACCTACCACAGGGGAAGGCACTGAAGCTTTCTTT
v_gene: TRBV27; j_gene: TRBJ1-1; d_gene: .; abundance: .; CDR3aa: CASSSNTGTAFF; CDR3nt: TGTGCCAGCAGTTCGAACACAGGGACAGCTTTCTTT
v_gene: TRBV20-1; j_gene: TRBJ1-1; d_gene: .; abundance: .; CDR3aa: CSGREGFEAFF; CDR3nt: TGCAGTGGGAGGGAGGGATTCGAAGCTTTCTTT
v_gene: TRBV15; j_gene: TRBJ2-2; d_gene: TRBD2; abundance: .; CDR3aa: CATSRDRLAGVFGTGELFF; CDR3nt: TGTGCCACCAGCAGAGATCGCCTAGCGGGAGTATTCGGTACCGGGGAGCTGTTTTTT
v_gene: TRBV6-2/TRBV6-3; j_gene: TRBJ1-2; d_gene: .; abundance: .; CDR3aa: CASNPRDRPYGYTF; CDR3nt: TGTGCCAGCAACCCTCGAGACAGACCTTATGGCTACACCTTC
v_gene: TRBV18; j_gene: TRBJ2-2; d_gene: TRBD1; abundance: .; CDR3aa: CASSPQGARDTGELFF; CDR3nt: TGTGCCAGCTCACCTCAGGGGGCGCGGGACACCGGGGAGCTGTTTTTT
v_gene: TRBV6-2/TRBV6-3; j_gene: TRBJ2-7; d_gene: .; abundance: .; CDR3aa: CASSSSSYEQYF; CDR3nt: TGTGCCAGCAGCTCGAGCTCCTACGAGCAGTACTTC
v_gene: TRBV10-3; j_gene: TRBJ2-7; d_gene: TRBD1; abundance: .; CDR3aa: CASSGGEPYEQYF; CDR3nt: TGTGCCAGTTCAGGGGGCGAGCCCTACGAGCAGTACTTC
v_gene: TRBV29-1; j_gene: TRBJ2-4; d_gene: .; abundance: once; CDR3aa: CSVAPGLDIQYF; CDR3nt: TGCAGCGTTGCCCCAGGGTTAGACATTCAGTACTTC
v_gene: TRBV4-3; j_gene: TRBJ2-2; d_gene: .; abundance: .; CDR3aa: CASSQDPGLGGTGELFF; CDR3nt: TGCGCCAGCAGCCAAGACCCGGGGCTAGGGGGCACCGGGGAGCTGTTTTTT
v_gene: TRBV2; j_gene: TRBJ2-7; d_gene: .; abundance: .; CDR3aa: CASSLDSAGEYF; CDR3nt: TGTGCCAGCAGTCTGGACAGCGCGGGGGAGTACTTC
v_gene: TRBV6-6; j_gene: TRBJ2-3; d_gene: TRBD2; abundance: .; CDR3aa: CASGLAGTDTQYF; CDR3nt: TGTGCCAGCGGGCTAGCGGGCACAGATACGCAGTATTTT
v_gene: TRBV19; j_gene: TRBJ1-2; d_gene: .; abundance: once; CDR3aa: CASSIWSKGVGYTF; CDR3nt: TGTGCCAGTAGTATATGGTCAAAAGGGGTTGGCTACACCTTC
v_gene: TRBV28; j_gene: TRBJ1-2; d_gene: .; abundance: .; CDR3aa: CASSLTPGRPYGYTF; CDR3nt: TGTGCCAGCAGCCTGACCCCGGGGAGGCCCTATGGCTACACCTTC
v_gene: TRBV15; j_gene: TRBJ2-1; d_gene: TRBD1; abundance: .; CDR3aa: CATSRERQGAVSYNEQFF; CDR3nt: TGTGCCACCAGCAGAGAGAGACAGGGGGCTGTTTCCTACAATGAGCAGTTCTTC